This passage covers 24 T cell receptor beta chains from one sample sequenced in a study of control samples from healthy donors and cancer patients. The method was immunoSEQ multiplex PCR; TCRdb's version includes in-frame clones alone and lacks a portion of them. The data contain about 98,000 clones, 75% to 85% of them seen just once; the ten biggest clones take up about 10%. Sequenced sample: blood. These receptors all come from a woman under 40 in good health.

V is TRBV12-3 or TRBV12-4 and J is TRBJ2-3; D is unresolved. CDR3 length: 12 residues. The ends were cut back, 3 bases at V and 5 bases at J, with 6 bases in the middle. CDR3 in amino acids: CASSFSGDTQYF. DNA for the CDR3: TGTGCCAGCAGTTTTTCGGGAGATACGCAGTATTTT.

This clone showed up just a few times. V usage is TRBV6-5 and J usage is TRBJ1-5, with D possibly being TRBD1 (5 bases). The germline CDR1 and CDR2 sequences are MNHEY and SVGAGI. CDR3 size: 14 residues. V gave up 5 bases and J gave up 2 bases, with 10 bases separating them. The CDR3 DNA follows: TGTGCCAGCAGTCAGGACAAGGGCAATCAGCCCCAGCATTTT. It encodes CASSQDKGNQPQHF.

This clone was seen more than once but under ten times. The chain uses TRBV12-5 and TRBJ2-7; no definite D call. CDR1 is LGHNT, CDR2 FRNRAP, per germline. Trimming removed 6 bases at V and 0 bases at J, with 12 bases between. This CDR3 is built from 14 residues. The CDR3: CASGSRASSYEQYF. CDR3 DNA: TGTGCTAGTGGGTCCCGGGCCAGCTCCTACGAGCAGTACTTC.

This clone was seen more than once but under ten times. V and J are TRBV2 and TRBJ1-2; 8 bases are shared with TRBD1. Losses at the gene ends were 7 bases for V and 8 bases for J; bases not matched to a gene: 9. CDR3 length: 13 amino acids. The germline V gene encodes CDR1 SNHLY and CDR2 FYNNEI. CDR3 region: CASTDRDFYGYTF. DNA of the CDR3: TGTGCCAGCACGGACAGGGATTTTTACGGCTACACCTTC.

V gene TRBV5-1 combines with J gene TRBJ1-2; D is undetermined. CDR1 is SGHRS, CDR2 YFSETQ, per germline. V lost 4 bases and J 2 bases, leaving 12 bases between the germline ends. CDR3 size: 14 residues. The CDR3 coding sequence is TGCGCCAGCAGCGCCATCTCGGGGAACTATGGCTACACCTTC. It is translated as CASSAISGNYGYTF. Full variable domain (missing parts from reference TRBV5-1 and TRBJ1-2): KAGVTQTPRYLIKTRGQQVTLSCSPISGHRSVSWYQQTPGQGLQFLFEYFSETQRNKGNFPGRFSGRQFSNSRSEMNVSTLELGDSALYLCASSAISGNYGYTFGSGTRLTVV.

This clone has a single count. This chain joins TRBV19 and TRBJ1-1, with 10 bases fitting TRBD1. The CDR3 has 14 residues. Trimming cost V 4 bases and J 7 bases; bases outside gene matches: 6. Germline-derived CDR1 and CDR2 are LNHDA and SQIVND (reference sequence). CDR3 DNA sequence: TGTGCCAGTAGTAGACAGGGGGCGTCAGGTGAAGCTTTCTTT. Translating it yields CASSRQGASGEAFF.

CDR3 amino acids: CASSLGQGHQPQHF. The CDR3 bases are TGTGCCAGCAGCTTGGGTCAGGGACACCAGCCCCAGCATTTT. J is TRBJ1-5 and V is TRBV5-8; D might be TRBD1 (6 bases). From germline, CDR1 is SGHTS and CDR2 YDEGEE. Trimming pared 0 bases from V and 7 bases from J, leaving 11 bases between. The CDR3 is made up of 14 amino acids.

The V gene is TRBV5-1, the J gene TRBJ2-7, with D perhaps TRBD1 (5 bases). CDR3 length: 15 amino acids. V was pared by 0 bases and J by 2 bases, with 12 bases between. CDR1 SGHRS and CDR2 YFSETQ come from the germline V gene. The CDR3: CASSLDRPPAYEQYF. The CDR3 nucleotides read TGCGCCAGCAGCTTGGACAGGCCGCCCGCCTACGAGCAGTACTTC.

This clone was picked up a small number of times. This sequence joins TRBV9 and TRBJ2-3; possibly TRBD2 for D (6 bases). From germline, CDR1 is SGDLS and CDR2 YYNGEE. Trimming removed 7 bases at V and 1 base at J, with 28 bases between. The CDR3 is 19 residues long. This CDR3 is CASPLGGDPPGAGTDTQYF. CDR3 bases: TGTGCCAGCCCCCTGGGAGGAGATCCGCCCGGGGCGGGCACAGATACGCAGTATTTT.

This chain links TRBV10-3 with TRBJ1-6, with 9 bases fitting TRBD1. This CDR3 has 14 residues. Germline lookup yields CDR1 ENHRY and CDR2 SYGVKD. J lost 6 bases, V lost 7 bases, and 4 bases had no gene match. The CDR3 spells CAINTDRGNSPLHF. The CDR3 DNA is TGTGCCATCAATACGGACAGGGGTAATTCACCCCTCCACTTT.

In DNA, the CDR3 is TGTGCCAGCAGCCTAAGGACTCCGGGGTCTGGAAACACCATATATTTT. This sequence encodes CASSLRTPGSGNTIYF. V gene TRBV3-1 (or the pseudogene TRBV3-2) combines with J gene TRBJ1-3; D is unclear. Germline CDR1 LGHDT, CDR2 YNNKEL (reference sequence). The V and J ends lost 4 bases and 1 base respectively, with 14 bases between them. CDR3 size: 16 residues.

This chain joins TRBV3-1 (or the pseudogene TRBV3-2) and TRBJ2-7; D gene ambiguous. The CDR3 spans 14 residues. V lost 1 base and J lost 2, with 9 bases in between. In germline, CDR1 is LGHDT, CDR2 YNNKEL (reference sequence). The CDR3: CASSQAPRAYEQYF. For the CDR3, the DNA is TGTGCCAGCAGCCAAGCACCACGAGCCTACGAGCAGTACTTC.

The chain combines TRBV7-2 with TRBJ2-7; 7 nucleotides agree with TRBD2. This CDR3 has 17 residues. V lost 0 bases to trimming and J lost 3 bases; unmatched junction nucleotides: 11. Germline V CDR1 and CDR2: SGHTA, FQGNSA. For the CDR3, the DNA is TGTGCCAGCAGCTTAGCCGGGGCCGGGACTAACAGCTACGAGCAGTACTTC. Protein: CASSLAGAGTNSYEQYF.

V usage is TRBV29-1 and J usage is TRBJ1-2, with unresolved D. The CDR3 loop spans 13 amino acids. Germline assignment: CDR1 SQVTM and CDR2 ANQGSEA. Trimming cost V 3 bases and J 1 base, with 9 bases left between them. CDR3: CSVEPTDNYGYTF. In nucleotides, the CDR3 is TGCAGCGTTGAGCCTACAGATAACTATGGCTACACCTTC.

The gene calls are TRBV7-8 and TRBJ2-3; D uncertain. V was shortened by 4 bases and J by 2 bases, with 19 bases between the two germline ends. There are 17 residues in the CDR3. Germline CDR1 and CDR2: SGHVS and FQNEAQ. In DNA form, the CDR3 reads TGTGCCAGCAGCTACTGGCGTGTCCCAGTTTCCACAGATACGCAGTATTTT. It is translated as CASSYWRVPVSTDTQYF.

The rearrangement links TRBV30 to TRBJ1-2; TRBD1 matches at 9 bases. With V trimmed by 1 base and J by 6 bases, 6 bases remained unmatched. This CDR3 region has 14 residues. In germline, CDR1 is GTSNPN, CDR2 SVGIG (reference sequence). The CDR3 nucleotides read TGTGCCTGGAGTGGGCACAGGGGGCGCAATGGCTACACCTTC. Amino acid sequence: CAWSGHRGRNGYTF.

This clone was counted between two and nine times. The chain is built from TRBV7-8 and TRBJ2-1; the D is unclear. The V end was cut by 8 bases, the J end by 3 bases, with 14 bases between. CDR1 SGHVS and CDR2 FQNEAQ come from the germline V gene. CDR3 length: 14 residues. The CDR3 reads CASGAGWGYNEQFF. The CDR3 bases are TGTGCCAGCGGCGCCGGGTGGGGCTACAATGAGCAGTTCTTC.

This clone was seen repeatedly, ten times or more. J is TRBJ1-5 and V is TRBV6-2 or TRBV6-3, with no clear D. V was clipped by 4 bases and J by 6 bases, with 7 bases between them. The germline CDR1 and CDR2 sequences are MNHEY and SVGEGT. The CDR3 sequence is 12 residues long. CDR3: CASSSLLQPQHF. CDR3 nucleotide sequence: TGTGCCAGCAGTTCCCTACTTCAGCCCCAGCATTTT.

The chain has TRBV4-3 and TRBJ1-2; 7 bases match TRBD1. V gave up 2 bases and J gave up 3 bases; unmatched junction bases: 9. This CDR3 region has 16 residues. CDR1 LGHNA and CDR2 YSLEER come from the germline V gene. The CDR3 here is CASSQIRQGGDYGYTF. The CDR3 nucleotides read TGCGCCAGCAGCCAAATCAGACAGGGAGGCGACTATGGCTACACCTTC.

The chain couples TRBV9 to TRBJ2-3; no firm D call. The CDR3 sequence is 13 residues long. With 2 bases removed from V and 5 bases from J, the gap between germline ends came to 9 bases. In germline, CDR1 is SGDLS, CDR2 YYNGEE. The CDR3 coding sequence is TGTGCCAGCAGCGTCGCGAGTCGAGATACGCAGTATTTT. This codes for CASSVASRDTQYF. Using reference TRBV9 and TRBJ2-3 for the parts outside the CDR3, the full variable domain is DSGVTQTPKHLITATGQRVTLRCSPRSGDLSVYWYQQSLDQGLQFLIQYYNGEERAKGNILERFSAQQFPDLHSELNLSSLELGDSALYFCASSVASRDTQYFGPGTRLTVL.

The CDR3 DNA reads as TGTGCCAGCAGCCCAATGGACAGGGGGCCTGGCTACACCTTC. Translation gives CASSPMDRGPGYTF. The chain combines TRBV5-6 with TRBJ1-2, with 11 bases matching TRBD1. The ends lost 4 bases at V and 7 bases at J; junction bases unmatched: 6. Germline assignment: CDR1 SGHDT and CDR2 YYEEEE. There are 14 residues in the CDR3.

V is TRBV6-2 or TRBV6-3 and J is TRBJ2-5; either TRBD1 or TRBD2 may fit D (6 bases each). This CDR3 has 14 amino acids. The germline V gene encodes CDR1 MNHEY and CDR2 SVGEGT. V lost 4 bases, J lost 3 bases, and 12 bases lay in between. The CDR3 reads CASSFNGGKETQYF. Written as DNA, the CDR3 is TGTGCCAGCAGTTTTAACGGGGGCAAAGAGACCCAGTACTTC.

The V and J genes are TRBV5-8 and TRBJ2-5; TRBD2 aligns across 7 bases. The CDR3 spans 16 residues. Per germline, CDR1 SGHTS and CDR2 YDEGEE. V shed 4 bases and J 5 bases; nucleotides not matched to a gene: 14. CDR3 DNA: TGTGCCAGCAGCCAAGACCTAGCGGCTAGGGGTGAGACCCAGTACTTC. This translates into CASSQDLAARGETQYF.

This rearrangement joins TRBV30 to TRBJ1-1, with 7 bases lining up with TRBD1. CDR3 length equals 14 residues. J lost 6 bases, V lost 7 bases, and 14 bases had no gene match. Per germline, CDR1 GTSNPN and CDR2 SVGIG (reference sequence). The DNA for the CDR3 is TGTGCCTCCCAGCGGCAGGGGGTAGGGGCTGAAGCTTTCTTT. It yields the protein CASQRQGVGAEAFF.